This record covers a single TCR beta chain. The data belong to a study of shared clonotypes between healthy human individuals. Measured with immunoSEQ multiplex PCR; TCRdb has only the in-frame clones, and not every one. The sample includes about 680,000 clones, about 91% seen only once; the top ten take about 24%. CD45RO negativity and positive selection for CCR7 defined naive CD8 cells, a population that excluded terminally differentiated effector memory CD45RA+ cells. Germline values: CDR1 MNHEY, CDR2 SVGAGI. The CDR3 has 15 amino acids. J gave up 4 bases and V 10 bases, and 9 bases lay outside the gene matches.

The clonotype originates from a man aged 30 to 45 in good health. The specimen was naive CD8+ T cells sorted from blood. The chain combines TRBV6-5 with TRBJ2-7, with 14 bases that match TRBD2. The CDR3 bases are TGTGCCACCGCCGGGACTAGCGGGAGTTTTTACGAGCAGTACTTC. Residues: CATAGTSGSFYEQYF.